These 24 T cell receptor beta chains came from one sample sequenced in a study of CXCR3-negative and CXCR3-positive naive CD8 T cells. The authors prepared UMI-labeled TRB cDNA libraries by 5' RACE. With the 5' RACE reads reprocessed, TCRdb shows one record per CDR3 protein and no DNA. The record lists around 29,000 distinct CDR3 sequences, of which the ten most abundant hold about a tenth. Sequencing input: memory CD8+ T cells from blood. Receptors originate from a human donor in good health. Some clones in this sample may be carry-over from other donors' samples.

The chain joins TRBV6-5 to TRBJ1-5; TCRdb outputs TRBD1, but without DNA this stays unchecked. CDR1 and CDR2 (germline): MNHEY, SVGAGI. The CDR3 is made up of 15 amino acids. The CDR3 region is CASSPTIPYNQPQHF.

V usage is TRBV20-1 and J usage is TRBJ2-3; TCRdb proposes TRBD2, but this gene call is untestable without DNA. The CDR3 sequence is 17 residues long. Germline V lookup: CDR1 DFQATT, CDR2 SNEGSKA (reference sequence). CDR3: CSATPSGAFMNTDTQYF.

This clonotype shows up as large (0.1 to 1%) by frequency. V gene TRBV6-6 combines with J gene TRBJ2-4. CDR3 length: 12 residues. Germline V gene lookup returns CDR1 MNHNY and CDR2 SVGAGI (reference sequence). Here the CDR3 reads CASSGAKNIQYF.

The rearrangement links TRBV12-3 or TRBV12-4 to TRBJ1-1; TCRdb indicates TRBD1, and absent DNA this call remains unverified. The CDR3 runs 14 residues. The chain's CDR3 is CASTPGGANTEAFF.

The chain is built from TRBV29-1 and TRBJ2-1; TCRdb's assignment of TRBD2 cannot be checked, as there is no DNA. There are 15 residues in the CDR3. The V gene's germline CDR1 is SQVTM and CDR2 ANQGSEA. This CDR3 is CSVEPAGLETHEQFF.

The chain couples TRBV7-2 to TRBJ2-3; TCRdb proposes TRBD2, but this gene call is untestable without DNA. CDR1 is SGHTA and CDR2 is FQGNSA in the germline V gene. This CDR3 is built from 13 residues. The CDR3 reads CASSYGTLDTQYF. Drawing the rest from reference TRBV7-2 and TRBJ2-3, the complete variable domain is GAGVSQSPSNKVTEKGKDVELRCDPISGHTALYWYRQSLGQGLEFLIYFQGNSAPDKSGLPSDRFSAERTGGSVSTLTIQRTQQEDSAVYLCASSYGTLDTQYFGPGTRLTVL.

The chain has TRBV3-1 and TRBJ2-7. The germline CDR1 and CDR2 sequences are LGHDT and YNNKEL (reference sequence). CDR3 length: 14 residues. The CDR3 region is CASSHEQAVYEQYF.

The V call is TRBV5-6, the J call TRBJ2-1; TCRdb's D gene call, TRBD2, goes unchecked for lack of DNA. The germline gives CDR1 SGHDT, CDR2 YYEEEE. CDR3 length: 14 amino acids. The CDR3 loop reads CASLRLSSYNEQFF.

The V and J genes are TRBV27 and TRBJ2-1; TCRdb's D call of TRBD1 is untestable without DNA. Germline values: CDR1 MNHEY, CDR2 SMNVEV (reference sequence). The CDR3 is 16 amino acids. CDR3 sequence reads: CASRNLRGLSYNEQFF.

This chain links TRBV7-3 with TRBJ2-1; TCRdb lists TRBD2, though no DNA is available to test this call. The CDR3 extends over 15 amino acids. In germline, CDR1 is SGHTA, CDR2 FQGTGA. The CDR3 sequence: CASSPSWQSYNEQFF.

The chain uses TRBV6-5 and TRBJ2-3; TCRdb returns TRBD2, unconfirmable since there is no DNA. The V gene's germline CDR1 is MNHEY and CDR2 SVGAGI. The CDR3 runs to 15 residues. CDR3 sequence reads: CASSQRGGSTDTQYF.

This chain connects TRBV6-1 to TRBJ2-5; TCRdb's D call, TRBD1, is unchecked because there is no DNA. Germline V gene data show CDR1 as MNHNS and CDR2 as SASEGT. The CDR3 extends over 17 amino acids. The CDR3 protein is CASSYSLQDRGQETQYF.

The chain combines TRBV20-1 with TRBJ2-7; TCRdb picks TRBD1, but there is no DNA to check that call. CDR1 and CDR2 from the germline V gene are DFQATT and SNEGSKA (reference sequence). The CDR3 sequence is 12 residues long. Here the CDR3 reads CSARQGAYEQYF.

This rearrangement joins TRBV29-1 to TRBJ1-5. The germline V gene has CDR1 SQVTM and CDR2 ANQGSEA. The CDR3 loop spans 14 amino acids. This CDR3 is CSVEVDGSNQPQHF.

This chain links TRBV15 with TRBJ2-1; lacking DNA, the TRBD1 call made by TCRdb goes unchecked. Germline values: CDR1 LNHNV, CDR2 YYDKDF (reference sequence). The CDR3 consists of 15 residues. The CDR3 spells CATSRTASSYNEQFF.

This chain joins TRBV6-5 and TRBJ1-1; TCRdb outputs TRBD1, but without DNA this stays unchecked. Looked up from germline, CDR1 is MNHEY and CDR2 is SVGAGI. The CDR3 runs to 15 residues. The CDR3 loop is CASSYSGRGNTEAFF.

The chain carries TRBV7-9 and TRBJ1-4; as DNA is missing, the TRBD1 call by TCRdb cannot be tested. CDR3 length: 13 residues. Germline loops: CDR1 SEHNR, CDR2 FQNEAQ (reference sequence). CDR3 in amino acids: CASSPRGEEKLFF.

The J gene is TRBJ1-1, the V gene TRBV29-1. There are 12 residues in the CDR3. Germline V gene sequence: CDR1 SQVTM, CDR2 ANQGSEA. CDR3 protein: CSAVRSGTEAFF.

The chain has TRBV20-1 and TRBJ1-2. Germline V gene data show CDR1 as DFQATT and CDR2 as SNEGSKA (reference sequence). This CDR3 has 12 residues. Here the CDR3 reads CSVKQILYGYTF.

V and J are TRBV12-3 or TRBV12-4 and TRBJ2-1; TCRdb indicates TRBD2, and absent DNA this call remains unverified. The CDR3 covers 14 residues. CDR3 amino acids: CASSSGLGPNEQFF.

The V gene is TRBV2, the J gene TRBJ2-5; TCRdb reports TRBD2, a call that lacks DNA to check it against. CDR3 length equals 15 residues. Germline CDR1 is SNHLY and CDR2 is FYNNEI. The CDR3 here is CASTPAGETDETQYF. Supplemented by reference TRBV2 and TRBJ2-5, the full variable domain reads EPEVTQTPSHQVTQMGQEVILRCVPISNHLYFYWYRQILGQKVEFLVSFYNNEISEKSEIFDDQFSVERPDGSNFTLKIRSTKLEDSAMYFCASTPAGETDETQYFGPGTRLLVL.

The rearrangement uses TRBV12-3 or TRBV12-4 and TRBJ2-1; TCRdb selects TRBD1, and the lack of DNA leaves this call unchecked. The CDR3 spans 17 residues. CDR3 amino acids: CASNPGARKLSYNEQFF.

The CDR3 loop reads CAATESSYNEQFF. The V gene is TRBV12-5, the J gene TRBJ2-1. This CDR3 has 13 amino acids. CDR1 and CDR2 (germline): LGHNT, FRNRAP.

The V and J genes are TRBV4-3 and TRBJ2-7. The germline V gene encodes CDR1 LGHNA and CDR2 YSLEER. The CDR3 is made up of 16 amino acids. This chain's CDR3 is CASSQDNTEPTYEQYF.